This TCR beta chain comes out of a study of shared clonotypes between healthy human individuals. Libraries were prepared by immunoSEQ multiplex PCR; TCRdb keeps only in-frame clonotypes and omits some of them. The sample lists 2 million to 2.5 million clones, nearly 97% seen once, with approximately 0.13% in the top ten. Study-wide results and caveats: Sharing across four donors was highest in naive CD4 (around 5%) and lowest in memory CD8 (around 0.4%).

V lost 7 bases, J lost 0 bases, and 4 bases stayed unmatched. Per germline, CDR1 MNHEY and CDR2 SVGAGI. This CDR3 has 15 residues. In regard to this clone: What it binds is not known.

The receptor comes from a man aged 18 to 30 in good health. The chain employs TRBV6-5 and TRBJ1-5; TRBD1 matches 9 bases. Input material: naive CD4+ T cells sorted from blood. Subset reported: CD45RA+ positively selected. The CDR3 loop reads CASTATGGSNQPQHF. In DNA form, the CDR3 reads TGTGCCAGCACGGCGACAGGGGGTAGCAATCAGCCCCAGCATTTT.